Following are 6 T cell receptor beta chains from one sample sequenced in a study of identical twins. From the 5' RACE reads, TCRdb called clonotypes with MiXCR, one entry per CDR3 protein. The sample yields 150,000 or so distinct CDR3 sequences, roughly 3.3% seen once. The material sequenced was memory T cells sorted from blood. The receptors here all came from a man between 18 and 35 years old in good health.

This clonotype came up many times. The V call is TRBV11-2, the J call TRBJ1-3, with TRBD1 as a possible D gene (5 bases). V lost 1 base, J lost 2 bases, and 6 bases lay in between. Germline CDR1 and CDR2: SGHAT and FQNNGV. The length of the CDR3 is 14 residues. The CDR3 DNA reads as TGTGCCAGCAGCTTAGGCAGGGCTGGAAACACCATATATTTT. Translated, it gives CASSLGRAGNTIYF.

The table lists this clonotype with many counts. The V gene is TRBV2, the J gene TRBJ2-1, with TRBD2 identical over 13 bases. CDR3 length equals 17 residues. CDR1 and CDR2 (germline): SNHLY, FYNNEI. Trimming removed 6 bases from V and 4 bases from J; junction bases left unmatched: 9. For the CDR3, the DNA is TGTGCCAGCAGAGGGAGACTAGCGGGAGGTCCTTACAATGAGCAGTTCTTC. Translated: CASRGRLAGGPYNEQFF.

This clonotype was counted ten times or more. The chain carries TRBV4-3 and TRBJ1-1; possible D gene TRBD1, 6 bases. The CDR3 consists of 15 residues. Germline CDR1 and CDR2: LGHNA and YSLEER. Trimming removed 0 bases from V and 12 bases from J, with 20 bases in between. CDR3: CASSQDNGGGVRPFF. In nucleotides, the CDR3 is TGCGCCAGCAGCCAAGATAATGGGGGGGGCGTAAGGCCTTTCTTT.

CDR3 bases: TGCAGCGTTGAGACAGGCGAGCAGTTCTTC. Its protein product is CSVETGEQFF. The chain recombines TRBV29-1 with TRBJ2-1; tentative D call: TRBD1 (6 bases). Deletions cut 3 bases from V and 10 bases from J, with 7 bases between. CDR1 is SQVTM, CDR2 ANQGSEA, per germline. CDR3 length: 10 amino acids.

This clonotype was seen at least ten times. The gene calls are TRBV18 and TRBJ2-1; 8 bases align to TRBD2. Trimming took 3 bases from V and 5 from J; bases not matched to a gene: 6. The CDR3 is made up of 15 amino acids. Germline V gene lookup returns CDR1 KGHSH and CDR2 LQKENI. The CDR3 protein is CASSPTSGLNNEQFF. The DNA for the CDR3 is TGTGCCAGCTCACCCACTAGCGGCCTAAACAATGAGCAGTTCTTC.

This clonotype occurred many times. V is TRBV15 and J is TRBJ2-5, with a possible D match to TRBD2 (5 bases). Germline CDR1 and CDR2: LNHNV and YYDKDF (reference sequence). The CDR3 is 17 amino acids. The V and J ends lost 0 bases and 4 bases respectively, with 18 bases between them. CDR3 amino acids: CATSRELGPGWGETQYF. CDR3 DNA: TGTGCCACCAGCAGAGAATTGGGCCCGGGGTGGGGAGAGACCCAGTACTTC.